The 2 T cell receptor beta chains below come from one sample, sequenced in a study of T cell changes during pregnancy in multiple sclerosis. Generated by immunoSEQ multiplex PCR, the TCRdb table keeps only in-frame clones and is missing some. The sample carries tens of thousands of clones, nearly 90% recorded once. This sample comprised CD4+ T cells from peripheral blood mononuclear cells, obtained in the first trimester of pregnancy. Source of these receptors: a female donor with multiple sclerosis, enrolled in a pregnancy study.

V is TRBV29-1 and J is TRBJ1-3, with TRBD1 matching over 10 bases. The junction had 4 bases not matched to a gene; V was cut back by 7 bases and J by 4 bases. This CDR3 spans 13 amino acids. CDR1 is SQVTM, CDR2 ANQGSEA, per germline. DNA for the CDR3: TGCAGCGCTGGACAGGGGGTCGGAAACACCATATATTTT. Translated: CSAGQGVGNTIYF.

The gene calls are TRBV29-1 and TRBJ1-2; possibly TRBD1 for D (5 bases). Trimming left V 6 bases short and J 5 bases short, with 13 bases between. This CDR3 has 12 residues. Per the germline V gene, CDR1 is SQVTM and CDR2 is ANQGSEA. The chain's CDR3 is CSVGGLGYGYTF. The CDR3 bases are TGCAGCGTCGGGGGTTTAGGGTATGGCTACACCTTC.